These 27 T cell receptor beta chains share one sample of origin, sequenced in a study of identical twins. Each CDR3 protein gets one entry after TCRdb re-called the 5' RACE reads with MiXCR. The sample has a few hundred thousand distinct CDR3 sequences; 9.6% are singletons. This sample also belongs to another study, concerning yellow fever vaccine responses in identical twins.

The material sequenced was PBMCs. Receptors were obtained from a woman aged 18-29 years in good health.

V gene TRBV28 combines with J gene TRBJ2-1; 9 nucleotides agree with TRBD2. The CDR3 loop spans 16 amino acids. Germline CDR1 MDHEN, CDR2 SYDVKM. J was trimmed by 8 bases and V by 2 bases; bases with no gene match: 10. The CDR3 loop is CASSLGKGGRVDEQFF. DNA for the CDR3: TGTGCCAGCAGTTTAGGGAAGGGCGGGAGGGTCGATGAGCAGTTCTTC.

This clonotype was counted only a few times. This sequence joins TRBV6-1 and TRBJ2-2; no firm D call. From germline, CDR1 is MNHNS and CDR2 SASEGT. The CDR3 runs 14 residues. Trimming took off 8 bases at V and 3 bases at J, with 13 bases between the two ends. In nucleotides, the CDR3 is TGTGCCAGCCAAGGGCGTGCGTACACCGGGGAGCTGTTTTTT. Its protein is CASQGRAYTGELFF.

The V gene is TRBV15, the J gene TRBJ2-3; no clear D. V was trimmed by 5 bases and J by 1 base, leaving 7 bases between them. Germline CDR1 LNHNV, CDR2 YYDKDF (reference sequence). This CDR3 region has 13 residues. DNA for the CDR3: TGTGCCACCAGCGGCAGCCGCACAGATACGCAGTATTTT. Amino acid sequence: CATSGSRTDTQYF.

The table lists this clonotype with many counts. The chain employs TRBV12-3 or TRBV12-4 and TRBJ2-7, with a tentative D call TRBD2 (5 bases). The CDR3 has 12 residues. V lost 4 bases to trimming and J lost 4 bases, with 8 bases between them. DNA for the CDR3: TGTGCCAGCAGTTACCGGACTTACGAGCAGTACTTC. Translating it yields CASSYRTYEQYF.

The chain uses TRBV7-3 and TRBJ2-1; D could derive from TRBD1 or TRBD2 (5 bases each). V lost 6 bases to trimming and J lost 5 bases, with 11 bases between them. The CDR3 has 13 residues. Germline V CDR1 and CDR2: SGHTA, FQGTGA. The CDR3 spells CASSAMGDNEQFF. Here the CDR3 DNA reads TGTGCCAGCAGTGCCATGGGGGACAATGAGCAGTTCTTC.

This clonotype was detected only a few times. The rearrangement uses TRBV20-1 and TRBJ2-7; D may correspond to TRBD1 or TRBD2 (5 bases each). CDR1 DFQATT and CDR2 SNEGSKA come from the germline V gene (reference sequence). The CDR3 is 14 residues long. V lost 0 bases and J 4 bases, leaving 13 bases between the germline ends. The CDR3: CSARDGTVLYEQYF. CDR3 DNA sequence: TGCAGTGCTAGAGACGGGACCGTCCTGTACGAGCAGTACTTC.

This clonotype occurred a few times. V and J are TRBV6-2 or TRBV6-3 and TRBJ2-3, with 7 bases aligning to TRBD1. This CDR3 is built from 17 residues. V lost 5 bases to trimming and J lost 4 bases; unmatched junction nucleotides: 15. Germline V CDR1 and CDR2: MNHEY, SVGEGT. The DNA of the CDR3 is TGTGCCAGCAGTCGAATTCCTTTACAGGGGCGACCAGATACGCAGTATTTT. Residues: CASSRIPLQGRPDTQYF.

This clonotype has at least ten counts. The rearrangement joins TRBV5-1 to TRBJ2-2, with D perhaps TRBD1 (6 bases). Between the trimmed V and J ends, which lost 4 bases and 1 base, there was a span of 11 bases. The CDR3 is 15 amino acids. Per the germline V gene, CDR1 is SGHRS and CDR2 is YFSETQ. The CDR3 bases are TGCGCCAGCAGCGCCTCGACAGGGAACACCGGGGAGCTGTTTTTT. Translated, it gives CASSASTGNTGELFF. Drawing the rest from reference TRBV5-1 and TRBJ2-2, the complete variable domain is KAGVTQTPRYLIKTRGQQVTLSCSPISGHRSVSWYQQTPGQGLQFLFEYFSETQRNKGNFPGRFSGRQFSNSRSEMNVSTLELGDSALYLCASSASTGNTGELFFGEGSRLTVL.

This clonotype was picked up many times. The chain couples TRBV28 to TRBJ2-1, with 13 nucleotides matching TRBD2. The CDR3 loop spans 17 amino acids. Per germline, CDR1 MDHEN and CDR2 SYDVKM. Trimming cost V 2 bases and J 7 bases; bases outside gene matches: 8. The CDR3 protein is CASSLRGLAGESNEQFF. The DNA of the CDR3 is TGTGCCAGCAGTTTACGAGGACTAGCGGGAGAGAGTAATGAGCAGTTCTTC.

This clonotype was recorded many times. This chain uses TRBV7-2 with TRBJ2-1; 15 bases match TRBD2. CDR3 length: 16 residues. Unmatched junction bases numbered 7, after V lost 5 bases and J lost 8 bases. Germline values: CDR1 SGHTA, CDR2 FQGNSA. The CDR3 reads CASSPRTSGGAYEQFF. CDR3 bases: TGTGCCAGCAGCCCCCGGACTAGCGGGGGGGCCTATGAGCAGTTCTTC.

V gene TRBV5-4 combines with J gene TRBJ2-5, with 7 bases matching TRBD1. The CDR3 sequence is 14 residues long. V was pared by 6 bases and J by 3 bases, with 8 bases of the junction left unmatched. Germline CDR1 and CDR2: SGHNT and YYREEE (reference sequence). The CDR3 bases are TGTGCCAGCACAAAGGGGGCAGTCGAAGAGACCCAGTACTTC. Its translation is CASTKGAVEETQYF.

The sample holds many counts of this clonotype. The chain carries TRBV29-1 and TRBJ2-7; D unclear. Trimming cost V 4 bases and J 2 bases, with 6 bases left between them. The CDR3 length is 11 residues. Per germline, CDR1 SQVTM and CDR2 ANQGSEA. The chain's CDR3 is CSVVTTYEQYF. The CDR3 DNA follows: TGCAGCGTTGTCACCACCTACGAGCAGTACTTC.

Ten or more counts support this clonotype. The junction departs from germline at one end; a sequencing error may be responsible. V usage is TRBV15 and J usage is TRBJ1-5; D is possibly TRBD1 (6 bases). This CDR3 region has 16 residues. The germline CDR1 and CDR2 sequences are LNHNV and YYDKDF (reference sequence). The DNA for the CDR3 is TGTGCCACCAGCAGAGAACAGGGCCCTAGCAGTCAGCCCCAGCATTTT. It yields the protein CATSREQGPSSQPQHF.

The rearrangement links TRBV24-1 to TRBJ1-4, with D possibly TRBD1 on 5 matching bases. V was trimmed by 6 bases and J by 5 bases, leaving 9 bases between them. The CDR3 sequence is 13 residues long. CDR1 is KGHDR, CDR2 SFDVKD, per germline. CDR3 in DNA: TGTGCCACCAGTCCCGGGGGGAATGAAAAACTGTTTTTT. It is translated as CATSPGGNEKLFF.

This clonotype was detected a few times. The rearrangement joins TRBV7-2 to TRBJ1-5; D remains ambiguous. Germline V CDR1 and CDR2: SGHTA, FQGNSA. Trimming stripped 5 bases from V and 0 bases from J, with 8 bases between. The CDR3 length is 14 residues. The CDR3 sequence is CASSPTPSNQPQHF. DNA of the CDR3: TGTGCCAGCAGCCCCACCCCTAGCAATCAGCCCCAGCATTTT.

A few counts support this clonotype. The chain is built from TRBV7-2 and TRBJ2-7; no firm D call. With 0 bases removed from V and 3 bases from J, the gap between germline ends came to 9 bases. Germline CDR1 reads SGHTA; CDR2 reads FQGNSA. This CDR3 has 14 amino acids. In DNA, the CDR3 is TGTGCCAGCAGCTTAGCGGTAGACCACTACGAGCAGTACTTC. Encoded protein: CASSLAVDHYEQYF. Filled out from reference TRBV7-2 and TRBJ2-7, the complete variable domain reads GAGVSQSPSNKVTEKGKDVELRCDPISGHTALYWYRQSLGQGLEFLIYFQGNSAPDKSGLPSDRFSAERTGGSVSTLTIQRTQQEDSAVYLCASSLAVDHYEQYFGPGTRLTVT.

This rearrangement joins TRBV12-3 or TRBV12-4 to TRBJ2-5; no firm D call. The CDR3 extends over 11 amino acids. Trimming cost V 6 bases and J 5 bases, with 7 bases left between them. The CDR3 nucleotides are TGTGCCAGCAGAACGTACGAGACCCAGTACTTC. This gives the protein CASRTYETQYF.

The chain is built from TRBV29-1 and TRBJ2-7; no clear D. From germline, CDR1 is SQVTM and CDR2 ANQGSEA. Between the trimmed V and J ends, which lost 6 bases and 5 bases, there was a span of 14 bases. The CDR3 loop spans 12 amino acids. The CDR3 DNA is TGCAGCGTAGTTTCCAGTCCCCACGAGCAGTACTTC. This translates into CSVVSSPHEQYF.

This clonotype was detected a few times. The rearrangement uses TRBV12-3 or TRBV12-4 and TRBJ2-2; 8 bases match TRBD2. J was trimmed by 2 bases and V by 8 bases; bases with no gene match: 7. This CDR3 has 15 residues. CDR3 nucleotides: TGTGCCAGCGTCCAACTAGCGGAAAACACCGGGGAGCTGTTTTTT. It is translated as CASVQLAENTGELFF.

The rearrangement links TRBV27 to TRBJ2-7; tentatively, D is TRBD1 or TRBD2 (5 bases each). Between the trimmed V and J ends, which lost 5 bases and 5 bases, there was a span of 13 bases. The germline V gene encodes CDR1 MNHEY and CDR2 SMNVEV (reference sequence). The length of the CDR3 is 13 residues. CDR3 region: CASSTSRDHEQYF. The CDR3 DNA sequence: TGTGCCAGCAGTACCTCCAGGGACCACGAGCAGTACTTC.

V and J are TRBV20-1 and TRBJ2-7; possible D gene TRBD2, 5 bases. Trimming cost V 4 bases and J 9 bases, with 16 bases left between them. CDR1 and CDR2 (germline): DFQATT, SNEGSKA (reference sequence). The CDR3 totals 12 residues. CDR3 amino acids: CSATKGAEWQYF. The CDR3, as DNA: TGCAGTGCTACGAAAGGAGCGGAGTGGCAGTACTTC.

This clonotype has a handful of counts. V usage is TRBV10-3 and J usage is TRBJ1-1, with a weak D call TRBD1 (5 bases). V dropped 5 bases and J dropped 1 base, with 11 bases sitting between them. Germline V gene data show CDR1 as ENHRY and CDR2 as SYGVKD. The CDR3 is 14 residues long. CDR3 DNA: TGTGCCATCAGTTACCGACAGCAGAACACTGAAGCTTTCTTT. Protein sequence: CAISYRQQNTEAFF.

This clonotype was counted between two and nine times. The chain recombines TRBV28 with TRBJ2-4; D not certain. The germline gives CDR1 MDHEN, CDR2 SYDVKM. The CDR3 runs to 14 residues. Trimming cost V 5 bases and J 5 bases, with 13 bases left between them. The CDR3 here is CASSEDGFQNIQYF. CDR3 bases: TGTGCCAGCAGTGAGGATGGGTTCCAAAACATTCAGTACTTC.

As to this clonotype: At one boundary the junction diverges from the germline segment, which might be a read error. V is TRBV15 and J is TRBJ2-1; 8 bases are a match to TRBD2. Germline V gives CDR1 LNHNV, CDR2 YYDKDF (reference sequence). The CDR3 extends over 13 amino acids. CDR3 residues: CGTGGTRGEEQFF. In nucleotides, the CDR3 is TGCGGAACCGGGGGGACTAGAGGTGAAGAGCAGTTCTTC.

The V and J genes are TRBV25-1 and TRBJ2-1, with TRBD1 identical over 7 bases. Germline V CDR1 and CDR2: MGHDK, SYGVNS. V was clipped by 6 bases and J by 6 bases; unmatched bases: 26. The CDR3 length is 20 residues. CDR3 sequence (DNA): TGTGCCAGCAGCCCACTGGGACAGCCAGGAAGGCCAACGAGGGGCAATGAGCAGTTCTTC. Protein product: CASSPLGQPGRPTRGNEQFF.

The chain has TRBV5-1 and TRBJ2-1, with D tentatively TRBD2 (5 bases). CDR3 length: 15 residues. Germline V gene data show CDR1 as SGHRS and CDR2 as YFSETQ. Trimming took 2 bases from V and 3 from J, leaving 12 bases between them. CDR3 DNA sequence: TGCGCCAGCAGCTTTGAAGAGGGAATCTACAATGAGCAGTTCTTC. It is translated as CASSFEEGIYNEQFF.

V usage is TRBV20-1 and J usage is TRBJ2-5; 10 bases map to TRBD2. The CDR3 extends over 15 amino acids. With 0 bases clipped from V and 5 bases from J, the junction kept 6 bases outside the gene matches. Per germline, CDR1 DFQATT and CDR2 SNEGSKA (reference sequence). CDR3 bases: TGCAGTGCTAGAGAGGCTAGCGGGGGCCAGGAGACCCAGTACTTC. It codes for CSAREASGGQETQYF.